Many counts were recorded for the clone carrying this T cell receptor (beta chain). The sample comes from a study of T-cell reconstitution after alpha-beta-depleted transplantation in children. Losses at the gene ends were 5 bases for V and 4 bases for J; bases not matched to a gene: 12. Germline-derived CDR1 and CDR2 are MNHEY and SMNVEV (reference sequence). The length of the CDR3 is 18 residues. This sample's TCRbeta library carried unique molecular identifier barcodes. MiXCR was run by TCRdb on the PCR reads, yielding one entry per CDR3 protein. This table has 190,000 or so distinct CDR3 sequences, less than 8% appearing once.

This receptor was obtained from a human donor who donated a stem cell graft to a child with Wiskott-Aldrich syndrome. This rearrangement joins TRBV27 to TRBJ2-1, with 12 bases identical to TRBD2. The sample was PBMCs from the stem cell graft donor, taken from the stem cell graft. The CDR3 DNA reads as TGTGCCAGCAGTCTACTCCCCTCAGGACTAGCGGGGTACAATGAGCAGTTCTTC. Protein: CASSLLPSGLAGYNEQFF.